This T cell receptor beta chain comes out of a study of blood T cell repertoires in COVID-19. Background on the study: The United States, Italy and Spain were the sources of the acute and convalescent COVID-19 samples.

The CDR3 has 13 residues. Unmatched junction bases numbered 3, after V lost 0 bases and J lost 10 bases. Germline CDR1 and CDR2: MGHRA and YSYEKL. The protocol was immunoSEQ multiplex PCR, while the TCRdb copy is restricted to in-frame clones and leaves out a portion. Altogether under 300,000 clones are present, approximately 91% being singletons, with the ten largest covering roughly 0.96%. Specimen: peripheral blood. This TCR was recovered from a woman aged 40 to 50 who had recovered from COVID-19. The rearrangement joins TRBV4-1 to TRBJ2-3, with 8 bases fitting TRBD2. CDR3 in amino acids: CASSQEAGVSQYF. CDR3 nucleotides: TGCGCCAGCAGCCAAGAAGCGGGAGTCTCGCAGTATTTT.